Listed below are T cell receptor beta chains from one sample, sequenced in a study of shared clonotypes between healthy human individuals. Using immunoSEQ multiplex PCR, the repertoire was profiled, and TCRdb retains in-frame clones only, with some absent. Altogether around 1.1 million clones are present, around 78% being singletons, with the ten largest covering 0.5% to 0.65%. Sequences were obtained from memory CD4+ T cells from PBMCs. The receptors stem from a man aged 18 to 29 in good health. Some clones in this sample may be carry-over from other donors' samples. Each CDR3 is given with its conserved first and last residue. D genes are given only for firm matches. Expanded clones are given a class, and other clones once, few, many or no size at all.

TRBJ2-1	TRBV11-3	-	-	TGTGCCAGCAGCTTAGACTACTGGAATGAGCAGTTCTTC	CASSLDYWNEQFF
TRBJ2-5	TRBV7-7	-	TRBD1	TGTGCCAGCAGCTCAAGGACAGGGATGGAGACCCAGTACTTC	CASSSRTGMETQYF
TRBJ1-5	TRBV6-5	-	TRBD1	TGTGCCAGCAGGCCCGGGACAGGGGTGAATCAGCCCCAGCATTTT	CASRPGTGVNQPQHF
TRBJ2-3	TRBV9	-	-	TGTGCCAGCAGCGTCCCATCCGGGACTCAGGGGACAGATACGCAGTATTTT	CASSVPSGTQGTDTQYF
TRBJ2-2	TRBV30	many	-	TGTGCCTGGAGTGTACTGGGGAAGGCCACCGGGGAGCTGTTTTTT	CAWSVLGKATGELFF
TRBJ2-1	TRBV4-3	few	-	TGCGCCAGCAGCCAGGGCGGAATGAGCTACAATGAGCAGTTCTTC	CASSQGGMSYNEQFF
TRBJ2-7	TRBV11-3	-	-	TGTGCCAGCAGCTTAAACGCTTGGAACGAGCAGTACTTC	CASSLNAWNEQYF
TRBJ2-5	TRBV7-6	-	-	TGTGCCAGCAGCGATAACCCGCCAAACAGGGTCCAAGAGACCCAGTACTTC	CASSDNPPNRVQETQYF
TRBJ1-3	TRBV9	-	-	TGTGCCAGCAGCCCCGATGTGACTGGAAACACCATATATTTT	CASSPDVTGNTIYF
TRBJ2-3	TRBV4-1	-	TRBD1	TGCGCCAGCAGCCAAGCCCGAACAGGGGGCCCCACAGATACGCAGTATTTT	CASSQARTGGPTDTQYF
TRBJ2-5	TRBV6-6	many	-	TGTGCCAGCAGTTACGGGGGACAAGAGACCCAGTACTTC	CASSYGGQETQYF
TRBJ2-7	TRBV2	-	-	TGTGCCAGCAGTACCGGGGTAGTCTACGAGCAGTACTTC	CASSTGVVYEQYF
TRBJ2-3	TRBV5-1	-	TRBD2	TGCGCCAGCAGCTTGGGACTAGCGGGAGAGGGTACGCAGTATTTT	CASSLGLAGEGTQYF
TRBJ1-2	TRBV6-5	-	TRBD1	TGTGCCAGCAGTTCGACCGACAGGGTCTATGGCTACACCTTC	CASSSTDRVYGYTF
TRBJ2-2	TRBV7-9	once	-	TGTGCCAGCAGCCCGTGGGGGGCGAACACCGGGGAGCTGTTTTTT	CASSPWGANTGELFF
TRBJ1-2	TRBV10-3	-	-	TGTGCCATCAGTGAGTCGTCTGGTCGCCGTAACTATGGCTACACCTTC	CAISESSGRRNYGYTF
TRBJ2-1	TRBV9	-	-	TGTGCCAGCAGCCCCCAGTGGGGGCGTAGCTCCTACAATGAGCAGTTCTTC	CASSPQWGRSSYNEQFF
TRBJ1-4	TRBV5-1	-	TRBD1	TGCGCCAGCAGCGCAGGGGGCACCCTAACTAATGAAAAACTGTTTTTT	CASSAGGTLTNEKLFF
TRBJ1-1	TRBV2	-	-	TGTGCCAGCAGTGAAGTGCAGGGTCCCACTGAAGCTTTCTTT	CASSEVQGPTEAFF
TRBJ1-1	TRBV4-3	-	-	TGCGCCAGCAGCCCCGGGGTTTTGAACACTGAAGCTTTCTTT	CASSPGVLNTEAFF
TRBJ2-5	TRBV27	-	-	TGTGCCAGCGCCGGGACCGCCCTACAAGAGACCCAGTACTTC	CASAGTALQETQYF
TRBJ2-4	TRBV5-6	few	-	TGTGCCAGCAGTCAGGGGGGTACCGCCAAAAACATTCAGTACTTC	CASSQGGTAKNIQYF
TRBJ2-5	TRBV5-5	-	-	TGTGCCAGCAGCTTGGCAGGGCGGGAGACCCAGTACTTC	CASSLAGRETQYF
TRBJ1-1	TRBV27	-	-	TGTGCCAGCAGTCTATACCCGGGGGGGACTGAAGCTTTCTTT	CASSLYPGGTEAFF
TRBJ1-1	TRBV6-1	-	TRBD1	TGTGCCAGCAGTGAAAGGACAGGGGGAGCTGAAGCTTTCTTT	CASSERTGGAEAFF
TRBJ1-3	TRBV7-2	-	-	TGTGCCAGCAGCTTAGGTAGCTCTGGAAACACCATATATTTT	CASSLGSSGNTIYF
TRBJ2-7	TRBV7-9	-	TRBD2	TGTGCCAGCAGCTTACTAGCGGGAGTAGTCTACGAGCAGTACTTC	CASSLLAGVVYEQYF
TRBJ2-7	TRBV19	-	-	TGTGCCAGTAGTAGGGGGCCGTCGGAGCAGTACTTC	CASSRGPSEQYF
TRBJ2-3	TRBV11-3	-	-	TGTGCCAGCAGCCACTCCGAGGGGGGTGTATTGTATTTT	CASSHSEGGVLYF
TRBJ1-1	TRBV2	few	-	TGTGCCAGCAGTGACAGAGTGAACACTGAAGCTTTCTTT	CASSDRVNTEAFF
TRBJ1-2	TRBV14	-	-	TGTGCCAGCAGCCAAGTGTATGGAGGCTACACCTTC	CASSQVYGGYTF
TRBJ2-7	TRBV4-2	once	TRBD2	TGTGCCAGCAGCCAAGGGGGTAAGGGCGGGAGTTTAGACGAGCAGTACTTC	CASSQGGKGGSLDEQYF
TRBJ2-7	TRBV6-1	-	-	TGTGCCAGCAGAGGGACCGGTTCCTACGAGCAGTACTTC	CASRGTGSYEQYF
TRBJ2-3	TRBV7-2	-	TRBD2	TGTGCCAGCAGCTTTCTCCCTAGCGGGTCTAGCACAGATACGCAGTATTTT	CASSFLPSGSSTDTQYF
TRBJ1-5	TRBV6-1	-	-	TGTGCCAGCAGTGGGATAAAGGACCCCCAGCATTTT	CASSGIKDPQHF
TRBJ2-3	TRBV10-1	many	-	TGCGCCAGCAGTGACCCTAGGCGGGGCACAGATACGCAGTATTTT	CASSDPRRGTDTQYF
TRBJ1-2	TRBV2	-	TRBD1	TGTGCCAGCAGCGGACAGGACTATGGCTACACCTTC	CASSGQDYGYTF
TRBJ1-1	TRBV5-4	-	-	TGTGCCAGCAGCTCGCCGGGACGGTCGGACACTGAAGCTTTCTTT	CASSSPGRSDTEAFF